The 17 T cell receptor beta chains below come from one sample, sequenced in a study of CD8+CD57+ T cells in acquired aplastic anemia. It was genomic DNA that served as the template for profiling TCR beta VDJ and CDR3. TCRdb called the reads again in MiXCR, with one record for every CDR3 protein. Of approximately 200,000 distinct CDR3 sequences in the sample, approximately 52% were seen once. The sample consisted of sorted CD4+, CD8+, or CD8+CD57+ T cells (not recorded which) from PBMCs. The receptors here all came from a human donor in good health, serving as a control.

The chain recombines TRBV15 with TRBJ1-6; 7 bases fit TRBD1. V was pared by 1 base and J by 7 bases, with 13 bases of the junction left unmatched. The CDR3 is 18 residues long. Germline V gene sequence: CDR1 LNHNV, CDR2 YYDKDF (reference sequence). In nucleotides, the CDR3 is TGTGCCACCAGCAGAGCGAATAACAGGGGCCAGGAGAATTCACCCCTCCACTTT. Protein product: CATSRANNRGQENSPLHF.

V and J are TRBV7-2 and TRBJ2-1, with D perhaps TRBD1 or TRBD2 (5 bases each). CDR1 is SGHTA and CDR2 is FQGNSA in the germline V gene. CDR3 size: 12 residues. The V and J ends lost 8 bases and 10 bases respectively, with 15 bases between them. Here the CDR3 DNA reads TGTGCCAGCGGCACCTCTTGGGGGGAGCAGTTCTTC. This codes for CASGTSWGEQFF.

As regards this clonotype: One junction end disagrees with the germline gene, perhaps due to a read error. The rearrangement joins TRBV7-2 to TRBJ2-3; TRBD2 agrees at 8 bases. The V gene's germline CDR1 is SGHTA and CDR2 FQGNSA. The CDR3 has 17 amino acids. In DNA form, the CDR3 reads TGTGCCGGCAGCTTATGGGTAGCGGGATTTAGGACAGATACGCAGTATTTT. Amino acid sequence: CAGSLWVAGFRTDTQYF. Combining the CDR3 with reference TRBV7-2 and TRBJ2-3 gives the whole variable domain GAGVSQSPSNKVTEKGKDVELRCDPISGHTALYWYRQSLGQGLEFLIYFQGNSAPDKSGLPSDRFSAERTGGSVSTLTIQRTQQEDSAVYLCAGSLWVAGFRTDTQYFGPGTRLTVL.

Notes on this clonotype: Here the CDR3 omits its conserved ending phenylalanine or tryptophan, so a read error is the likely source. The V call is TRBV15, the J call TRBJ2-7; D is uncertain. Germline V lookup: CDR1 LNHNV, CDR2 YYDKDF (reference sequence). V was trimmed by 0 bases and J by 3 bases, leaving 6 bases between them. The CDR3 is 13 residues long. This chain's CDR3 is CATSRDSGYEQYL. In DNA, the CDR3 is TGTGCCACCAGCAGAGATTCCGGCTACGAGCAGTACCTC.

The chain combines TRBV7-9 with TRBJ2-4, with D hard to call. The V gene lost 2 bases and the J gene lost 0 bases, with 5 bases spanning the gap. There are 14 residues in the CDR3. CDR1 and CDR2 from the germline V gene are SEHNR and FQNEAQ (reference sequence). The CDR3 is CASSLRLAKNIQYF. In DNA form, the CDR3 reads TGTGCCAGCAGCTTAAGGCTAGCCAAAAACATTCAGTACTTC.

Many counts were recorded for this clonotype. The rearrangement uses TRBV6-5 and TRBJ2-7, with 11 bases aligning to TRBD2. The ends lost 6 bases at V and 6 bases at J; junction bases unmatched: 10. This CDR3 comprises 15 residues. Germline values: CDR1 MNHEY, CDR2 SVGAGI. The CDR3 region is CASRPTSGASSEQYF. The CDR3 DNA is TGTGCCAGCAGACCGACTAGCGGGGCCTCGAGCGAGCAGTACTTC.

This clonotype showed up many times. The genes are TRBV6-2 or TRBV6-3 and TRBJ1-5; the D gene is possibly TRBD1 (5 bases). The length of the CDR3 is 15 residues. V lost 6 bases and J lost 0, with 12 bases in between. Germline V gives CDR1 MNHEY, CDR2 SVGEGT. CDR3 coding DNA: TGTGCCAGCAGCTATACAGGACATAGCAATCAGCCCCAGCATTTT. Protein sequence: CASSYTGHSNQPQHF.

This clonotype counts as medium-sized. This CDR3 is CASSESGGQPQHF. The CDR3 DNA reads as TGTGCCAGCAGTGAATCCGGGGGTCAGCCCCAGCATTTT. The rearrangement links TRBV2 to TRBJ1-5; D perhaps matches TRBD1 (5 bases). In germline, CDR1 is SNHLY, CDR2 FYNNEI. V was cut by 2 bases and J by 6 bases, with 8 bases left in between. The CDR3 length is 13 residues.

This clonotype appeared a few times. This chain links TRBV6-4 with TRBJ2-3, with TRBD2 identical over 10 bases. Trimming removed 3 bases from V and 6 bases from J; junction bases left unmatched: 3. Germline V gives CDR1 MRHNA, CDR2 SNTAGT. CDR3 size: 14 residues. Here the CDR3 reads CASSDLAGADTQYF. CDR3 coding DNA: TGTGCCAGCAGTGATCTAGCGGGGGCTGATACGCAGTATTTT.

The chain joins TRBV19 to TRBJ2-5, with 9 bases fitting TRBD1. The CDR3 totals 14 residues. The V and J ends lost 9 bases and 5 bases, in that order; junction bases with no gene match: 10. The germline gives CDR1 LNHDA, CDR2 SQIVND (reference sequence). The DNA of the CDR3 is TGTGCCAGCCACAACAGGGGGCGGGAGGAGACCCAGTACTTC. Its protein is CASHNRGREETQYF.

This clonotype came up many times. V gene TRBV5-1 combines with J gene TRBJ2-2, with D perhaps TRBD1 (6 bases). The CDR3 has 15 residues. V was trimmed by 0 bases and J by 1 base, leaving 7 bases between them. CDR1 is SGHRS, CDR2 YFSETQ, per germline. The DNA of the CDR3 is TGCGCCAGCAGCTTGGGGACAGTGAACACCGGGGAGCTGTTTTTT. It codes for CASSLGTVNTGELFF.

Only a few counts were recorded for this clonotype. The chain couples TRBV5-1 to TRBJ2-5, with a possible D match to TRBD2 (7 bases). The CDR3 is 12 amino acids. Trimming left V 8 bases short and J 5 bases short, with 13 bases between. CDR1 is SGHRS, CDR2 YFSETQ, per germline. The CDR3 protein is CASRGAQETQYF. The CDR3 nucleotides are TGCGCCAGTCGGGGGGCGCAGGAGACCCAGTACTTC.

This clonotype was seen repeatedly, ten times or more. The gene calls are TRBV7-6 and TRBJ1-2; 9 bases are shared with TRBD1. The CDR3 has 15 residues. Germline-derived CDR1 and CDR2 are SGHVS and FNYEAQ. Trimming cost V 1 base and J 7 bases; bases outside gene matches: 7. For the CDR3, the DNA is TGTGCCAGCAGCTTAGAACAGGGGGCGTTAGGTGGCTACACCTTC. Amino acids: CASSLEQGALGGYTF.

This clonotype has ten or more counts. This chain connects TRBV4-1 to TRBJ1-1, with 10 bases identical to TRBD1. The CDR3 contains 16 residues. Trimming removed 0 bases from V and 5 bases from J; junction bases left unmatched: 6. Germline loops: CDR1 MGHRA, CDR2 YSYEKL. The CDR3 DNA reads TGCGCCAGCAGCCAAGACCTTGACAGGGGGCGAACTGAAGCTTTCTTT. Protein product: CASSQDLDRGRTEAFF.

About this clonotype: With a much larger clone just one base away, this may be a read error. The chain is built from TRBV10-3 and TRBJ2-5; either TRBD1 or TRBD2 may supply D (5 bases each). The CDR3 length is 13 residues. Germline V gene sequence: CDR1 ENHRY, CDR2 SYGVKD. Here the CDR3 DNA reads TGTGCCAGCAGTCCACGAGGGGCGTGGGAGCAGTACTTC. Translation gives CASSPRGAWEQYF.

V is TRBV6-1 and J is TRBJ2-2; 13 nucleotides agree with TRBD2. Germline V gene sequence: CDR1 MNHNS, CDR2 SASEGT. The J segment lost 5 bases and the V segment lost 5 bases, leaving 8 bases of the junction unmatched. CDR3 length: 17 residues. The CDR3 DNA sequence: TGTGCCAGCAGTTCCAGGACTAGCGGGGGCCAAACCGGGGAGCTGTTTTTT. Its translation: CASSSRTSGGQTGELFF.

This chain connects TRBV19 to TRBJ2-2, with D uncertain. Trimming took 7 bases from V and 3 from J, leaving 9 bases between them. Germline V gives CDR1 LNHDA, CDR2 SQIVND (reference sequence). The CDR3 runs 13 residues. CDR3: CASIRTDTGELFF. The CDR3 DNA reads TGTGCCAGTATTAGGACGGACACCGGGGAGCTGTTTTTT.